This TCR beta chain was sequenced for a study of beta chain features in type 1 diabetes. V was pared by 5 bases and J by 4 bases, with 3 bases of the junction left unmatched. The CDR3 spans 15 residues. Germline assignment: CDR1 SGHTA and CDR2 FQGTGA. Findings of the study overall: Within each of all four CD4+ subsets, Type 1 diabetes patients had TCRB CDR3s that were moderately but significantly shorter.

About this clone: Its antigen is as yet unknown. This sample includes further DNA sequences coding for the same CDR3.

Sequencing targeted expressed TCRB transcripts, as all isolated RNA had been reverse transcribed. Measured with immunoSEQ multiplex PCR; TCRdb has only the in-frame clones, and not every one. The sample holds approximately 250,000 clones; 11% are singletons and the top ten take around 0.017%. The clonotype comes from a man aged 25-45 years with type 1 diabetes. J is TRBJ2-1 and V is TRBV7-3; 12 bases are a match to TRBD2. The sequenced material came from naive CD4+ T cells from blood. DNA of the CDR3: TGTGCCAGCAGCCCTGGACTAGCGGGGTACAATGAGCAGTTCTTC. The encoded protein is CASSPGLAGYNEQFF. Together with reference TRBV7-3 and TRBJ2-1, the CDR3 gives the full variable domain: GAGVSQTPSNKVTEKGKYVELRCDPISGHTALYWYRQSLGQGPEFLIYFQGTGAADDSGLPNDRFFAVRPEGSVSTLKIQRTERGDSAVYLCASSPGLAGYNEQFFGPGTRLTVL.